The 10 T cell receptor beta chains given below trace back to one sample, sequenced in a study of breast tumors, draining lymph nodes, adjacent tissues. TCRdb reprocessed the multiplex PCR reads via MiXCR and lists one record per CDR3 protein. In the table there are about 200,000 distinct CDR3 sequences, 30% to 35% of which are singletons. Breast cancer patients provided tissue from their axillary draining lymph nodes. Sequencing was done on a sample of axillary lymph node tissue. These receptors were collected from a female donor with breast cancer. Some clones in this sample may be carry-over from other donors' samples.

This clonotype was picked up many times. This could be a read error, since a much larger clone is one nucleotide away. The genes are TRBV7-2 and TRBJ2-5, with 10 bases fitting TRBD2. The CDR3 loop spans 15 amino acids. The germline CDR1 and CDR2 sequences are SGHTA and FQGNSA. The DNA of the CDR3 is TGTGCCAGCAGCTCGGAGGTAGCGGGAGGCCGGGGCCAGCACTTC. It yields the protein CASSSEVAGGRGQHF.

This clonotype was detected ten times or more. V usage is TRBV15 and J usage is TRBJ1-5; TRBD1 aligns across 7 bases. Germline V gene sequence: CDR1 LNHNV, CDR2 YYDKDF (reference sequence). This CDR3 contains 13 residues. Trimming removed 8 bases from V and 9 bases from J; junction bases left unmatched: 10. The CDR3 sequence is CATGTVTQGPQHF. The CDR3 DNA reads as TGTGCCACCGGGACAGTCACTCAGGGGCCCCAGCATTTT. Full variable domain (rest looked up from reference TRBV15 and TRBJ1-5): DAMVIQNPRYQVTQFGKPVTLSCSQTLNHNVMYWYQQKSSQAPKLLFHYYDKDFNNEADTPDNFQSRRPNTSFCFLDIRSPGLGDTAMYLCATGTVTQGPQHFGDGTRLSIL.

This clonotype occurred many times. The chain is built from TRBV5-1 and TRBJ2-1, with 8 positions matching TRBD2. V shed 4 bases, J shed 6 bases, and the junction held 12 bases outside the gene matches. CDR3 size: 16 residues. CDR1 SGHRS and CDR2 YFSETQ come from the germline V gene. The CDR3 DNA reads TGCGCCAGCAGCATAACCGGGACTAGAGAAGGCAATGAGCAGTTCTTC. It yields the protein CASSITGTREGNEQFF.

The chain couples TRBV7-6 to TRBJ1-1; no definite D call. The CDR3 extends over 13 amino acids. Germline V gene data show CDR1 as SGHVS and CDR2 as FNYEAQ. The V end was cut by 0 bases, the J end by 5 bases, with 7 bases between. In nucleotides, the CDR3 is TGTGCCAGCAGCTTAGCGCAAGGAACTGAAGCTTTCTTT. Its protein is CASSLAQGTEAFF.

On this clonotype itself: Sequence at one end of the junction differs from germline and may be a read error. The V call is TRBV14, the J call TRBJ2-1, with a weak D call TRBD2 (5 bases). Germline CDR1 SGHDN, CDR2 FVKESK. This CDR3 spans 16 amino acids. The CDR3 DNA reads TGTGCCAGCAGCCAACGGCTAGCCAGCTCCTACAATGCGCAGTTCTTC. It specifies CASSQRLASSYNAQFF.

This clonotype was seen many times. CDR3 sequence (DNA): TGTGCCAGCAGCCCCCAGGTGACAGTGTCAGATACGCAGTATTTT. Its protein is CASSPQVTVSDTQYF. This chain links TRBV7-2 with TRBJ2-3, with D possibly being TRBD1 (5 bases). V was clipped by 5 bases and J by 4 bases, with 16 bases between them. The germline V gene encodes CDR1 SGHTA and CDR2 FQGNSA. CDR3 length equals 15 residues.

The J gene is TRBJ2-1, the V gene TRBV7-8; 7 bases are a match to TRBD2. The CDR3 is 16 amino acids. V was clipped by 5 bases and J by 8 bases; unmatched bases: 15. Germline V CDR1 and CDR2: SGHVS, FQNEAQ. CDR3 nucleotides: TGTGCCAGCAGCCAACCAGCGGGGTTCCCTTTCGATGAGCAGTTCTTC. Amino acid sequence: CASSQPAGFPFDEQFF. The whole variable domain, filled in from reference TRBV7-8 and TRBJ2-1, reads GAGVSQSPRYKVAKRGQDVALRCDPISGHVSLFWYQQALGQGPEFLTYFQNEAQLDKSGLPSDRFFAERPEGSVSTLKIQRTQQEDSAVYLCASSQPAGFPFDEQFFGPGTRLTVL.

The table lists this clonotype with many counts. This chain uses TRBV7-3 with TRBJ2-2; 7 bases are shared with TRBD2. J gave up 4 bases and V 9 bases, and 5 bases lay outside the gene matches. Per the germline V gene, CDR1 is SGHTA and CDR2 is FQGTGA. This CDR3 contains 13 residues. CDR3 sequence reads: CASSREITGELFF. In DNA, the CDR3 is TGTGCCAGTTCGCGGGAGATCACCGGGGAGCTGTTTTTT.

The DNA for the CDR3 is TGTGCCAGCAGTCAACCAACAGGGGGCCGAGAGACCCAGTACTTC. Protein sequence: CASSQPTGGRETQYF. This chain connects TRBV6-6 to TRBJ2-5; 9 nucleotides align to TRBD1. CDR3 length: 15 amino acids. Germline CDR1 reads MNHNY; CDR2 reads SVGAGI (reference sequence). The V and J ends lost 5 bases and 4 bases, in that order; junction bases with no gene match: 8.

As to this clonotype: Given a much more abundant clone one base away, this may be a read error. This sequence joins TRBV11-2 and TRBJ2-1, with D perhaps matching TRBD2 (5 bases). Germline loops: CDR1 SGHAT, CDR2 FQNNGV. This CDR3 is 15 amino acids long. The CDR3 protein is CASSLSTLVYSEQFF. The CDR3 coding sequence is TGTGCCAGCAGCTTAAGTACACTAGTATACAGTGAGCAGTTCTTC.